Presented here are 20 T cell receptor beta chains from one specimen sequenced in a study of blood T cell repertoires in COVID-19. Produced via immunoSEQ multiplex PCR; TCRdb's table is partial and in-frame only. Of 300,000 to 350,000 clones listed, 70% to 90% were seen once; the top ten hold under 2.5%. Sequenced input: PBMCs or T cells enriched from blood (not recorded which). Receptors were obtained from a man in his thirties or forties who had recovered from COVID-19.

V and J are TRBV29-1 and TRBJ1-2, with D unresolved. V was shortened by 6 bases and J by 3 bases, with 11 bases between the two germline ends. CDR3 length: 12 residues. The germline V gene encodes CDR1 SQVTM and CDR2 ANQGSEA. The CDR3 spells CSVITFDYGYTF. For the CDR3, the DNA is TGCAGCGTCATAACATTTGACTATGGCTACACCTTC. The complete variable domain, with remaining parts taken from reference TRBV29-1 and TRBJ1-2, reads SAVISQKPSRDICQRGTSLTIQCQVDSQVTMMFWYRQQPGQSLTLIATANQGSEATYESGFVIDKFPISRPNLTFSTLTVSNMSPEDSSIYLCSVITFDYGYTFGSGTRLTVV.

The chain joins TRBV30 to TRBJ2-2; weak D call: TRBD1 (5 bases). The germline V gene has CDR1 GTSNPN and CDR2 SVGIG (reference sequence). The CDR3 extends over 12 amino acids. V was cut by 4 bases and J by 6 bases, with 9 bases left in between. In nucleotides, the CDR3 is TGTGCCTGGAACCCCAGGGCCGGGGAGCTGTTTTTT. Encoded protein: CAWNPRAGELFF.

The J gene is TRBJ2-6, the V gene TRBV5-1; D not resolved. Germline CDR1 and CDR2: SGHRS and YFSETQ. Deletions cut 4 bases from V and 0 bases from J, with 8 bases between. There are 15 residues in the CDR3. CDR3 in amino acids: CASSLFLSGANVLTF. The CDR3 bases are TGCGCCAGCAGCCTGTTCCTCTCTGGGGCCAACGTCCTGACTTTC.

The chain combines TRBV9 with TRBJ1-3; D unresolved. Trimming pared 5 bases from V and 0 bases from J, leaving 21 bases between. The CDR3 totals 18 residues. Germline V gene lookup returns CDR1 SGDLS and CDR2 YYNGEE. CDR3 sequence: CASSQEAISFSSGNTIYF. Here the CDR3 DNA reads TGTGCCAGCAGTCAAGAGGCCATCTCTTTCTCCTCTGGAAACACCATATATTTT. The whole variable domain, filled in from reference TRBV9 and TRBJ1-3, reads DSGVTQTPKHLITATGQRVTLRCSPRSGDLSVYWYQQSLDQGLQFLIQYYNGEERAKGNILERFSAQQFPDLHSELNLSSLELGDSALYFCASSQEAISFSSGNTIYFGEGSWLTVV.

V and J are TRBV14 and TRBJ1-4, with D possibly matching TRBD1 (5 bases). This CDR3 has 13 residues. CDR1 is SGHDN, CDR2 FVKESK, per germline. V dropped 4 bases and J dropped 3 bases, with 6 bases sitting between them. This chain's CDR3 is CASSRGSNEKLFF. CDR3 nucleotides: TGTGCCAGCAGCCGGGGCTCTAATGAAAAACTGTTTTTT.

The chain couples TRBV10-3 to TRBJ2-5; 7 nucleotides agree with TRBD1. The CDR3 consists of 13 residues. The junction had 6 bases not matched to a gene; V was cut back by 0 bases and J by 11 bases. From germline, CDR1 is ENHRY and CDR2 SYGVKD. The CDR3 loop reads CAISESGTVWQYF. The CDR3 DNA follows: TGTGCCATCAGTGAGTCAGGGACAGTTTGGCAGTACTTC.

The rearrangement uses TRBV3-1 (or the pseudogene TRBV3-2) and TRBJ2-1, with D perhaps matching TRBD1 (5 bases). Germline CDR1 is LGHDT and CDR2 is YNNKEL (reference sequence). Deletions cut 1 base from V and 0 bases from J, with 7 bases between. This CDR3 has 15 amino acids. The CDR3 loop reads CASSQGGASYNEQFF. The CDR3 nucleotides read TGTGCCAGCAGCCAAGGGGGCGCCTCCTACAATGAGCAGTTCTTC.

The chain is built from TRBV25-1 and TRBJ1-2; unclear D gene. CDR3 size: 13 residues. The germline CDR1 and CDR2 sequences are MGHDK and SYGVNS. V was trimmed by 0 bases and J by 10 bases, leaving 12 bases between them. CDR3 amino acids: CASSEYQPSIYTF. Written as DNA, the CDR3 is TGTGCCAGCAGTGAATATCAACCATCTATCTACACCTTC.

Here the CDR3 reads CASSYPEGTEAFF. For the CDR3, the DNA is TGTGCCAGCAGTTACCCCGAGGGCACTGAAGCTTTCTTT. The chain combines TRBV6-5 with TRBJ1-1; D is ambiguous. This CDR3 is built from 13 residues. CDR1 and CDR2 (germline): MNHEY, SVGAGI. Trimming pared 2 bases from V and 4 bases from J, leaving 8 bases between.

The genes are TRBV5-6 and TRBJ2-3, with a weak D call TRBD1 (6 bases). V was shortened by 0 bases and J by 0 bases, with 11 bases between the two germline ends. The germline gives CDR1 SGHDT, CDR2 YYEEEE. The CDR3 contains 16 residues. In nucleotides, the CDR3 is TGTGCCAGCAGCTTGGTATGGGACACCAGCACAGATACGCAGTATTTT. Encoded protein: CASSLVWDTSTDTQYF.

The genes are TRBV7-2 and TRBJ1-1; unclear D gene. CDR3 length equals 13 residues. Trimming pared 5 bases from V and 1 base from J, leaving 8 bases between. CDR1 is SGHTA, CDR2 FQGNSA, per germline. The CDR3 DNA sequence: TGTGCCAGCAGCACTCGGGGGAACACTGAAGCTTTCTTT. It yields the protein CASSTRGNTEAFF.

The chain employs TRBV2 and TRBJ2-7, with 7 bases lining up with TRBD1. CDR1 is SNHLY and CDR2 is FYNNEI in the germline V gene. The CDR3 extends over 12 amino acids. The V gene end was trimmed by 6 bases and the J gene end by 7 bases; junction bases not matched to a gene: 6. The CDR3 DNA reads TGTGCCAGCAGGACAGGGATGCTAGAGCAGTACTTC. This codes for CASRTGMLEQYF.

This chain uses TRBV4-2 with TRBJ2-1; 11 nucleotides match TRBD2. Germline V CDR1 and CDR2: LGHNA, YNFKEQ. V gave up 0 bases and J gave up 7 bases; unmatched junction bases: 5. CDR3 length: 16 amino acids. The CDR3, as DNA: TGTGCCAGCAGCCAAGATAAGGCTAGCGGGGGGAATGAGCAGTTCTTC. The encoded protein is CASSQDKASGGNEQFF.

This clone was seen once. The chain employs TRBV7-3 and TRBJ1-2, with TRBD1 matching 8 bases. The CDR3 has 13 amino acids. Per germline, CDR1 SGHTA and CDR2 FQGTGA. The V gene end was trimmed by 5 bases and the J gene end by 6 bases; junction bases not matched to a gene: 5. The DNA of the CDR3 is TGTGCCAGCAGCACGGACAGGGAAGATGGCTACACCTTC. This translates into CASSTDREDGYTF.

The CDR3 protein is CAWTGSGELFF. The CDR3 nucleotides read TGTGCCTGGACAGGGTCCGGGGAGCTGTTTTTT. V is TRBV30 and J is TRBJ2-2; the D gene is possibly TRBD1 (5 bases). The CDR3 has 11 residues. In germline, CDR1 is GTSNPN, CDR2 SVGIG (reference sequence). With 4 bases removed from V and 6 bases from J, the gap between germline ends came to 6 bases. Using reference TRBV30 and TRBJ2-2 for the parts outside the CDR3, the full variable domain is SQTIHQWPATLVQPVGSPLSLECTVEGTSNPNLYWYRQAAGRGLQLLFYSVGIGQISSEVPQNLSASRPQDRQFILSSKKLLLSDSGFYLCAWTGSGELFFGEGSRLTVL.

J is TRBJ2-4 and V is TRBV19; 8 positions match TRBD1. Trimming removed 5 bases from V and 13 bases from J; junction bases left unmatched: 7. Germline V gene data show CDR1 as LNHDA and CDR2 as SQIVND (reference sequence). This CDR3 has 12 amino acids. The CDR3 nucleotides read TGTGCCAGTAGTCCGCGAGACAGGGGACAGTACTTC. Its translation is CASSPRDRGQYF.

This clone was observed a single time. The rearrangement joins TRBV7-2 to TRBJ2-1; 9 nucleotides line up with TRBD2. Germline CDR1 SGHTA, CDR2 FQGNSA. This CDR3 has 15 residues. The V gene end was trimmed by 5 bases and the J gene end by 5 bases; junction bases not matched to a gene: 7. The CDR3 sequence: CASSPRLAGNNEQFF. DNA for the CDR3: TGTGCCAGCAGCCCAAGGCTAGCGGGGAACAATGAGCAGTTCTTC.

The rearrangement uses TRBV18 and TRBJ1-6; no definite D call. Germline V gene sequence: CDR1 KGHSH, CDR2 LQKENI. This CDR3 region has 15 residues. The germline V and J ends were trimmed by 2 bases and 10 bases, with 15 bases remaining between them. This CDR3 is CASSPGGRAASPLHF. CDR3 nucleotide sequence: TGTGCCAGCTCACCAGGAGGGAGGGCTGCGTCACCCCTCCACTTT.

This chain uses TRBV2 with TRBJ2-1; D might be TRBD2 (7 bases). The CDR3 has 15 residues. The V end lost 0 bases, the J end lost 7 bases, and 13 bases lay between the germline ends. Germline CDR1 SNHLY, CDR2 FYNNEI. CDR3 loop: CASSEAPGRGNEQFF. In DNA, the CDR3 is TGTGCCAGCAGTGAAGCGCCGGGGAGGGGGAATGAGCAGTTCTTC.

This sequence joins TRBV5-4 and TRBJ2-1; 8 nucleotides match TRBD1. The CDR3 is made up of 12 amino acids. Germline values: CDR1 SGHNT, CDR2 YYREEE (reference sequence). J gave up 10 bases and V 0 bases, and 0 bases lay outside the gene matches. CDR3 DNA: TGTGCCAGCAGCTTGGGACAGGGGGAGCAGTTCTTC. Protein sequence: CASSLGQGEQFF.